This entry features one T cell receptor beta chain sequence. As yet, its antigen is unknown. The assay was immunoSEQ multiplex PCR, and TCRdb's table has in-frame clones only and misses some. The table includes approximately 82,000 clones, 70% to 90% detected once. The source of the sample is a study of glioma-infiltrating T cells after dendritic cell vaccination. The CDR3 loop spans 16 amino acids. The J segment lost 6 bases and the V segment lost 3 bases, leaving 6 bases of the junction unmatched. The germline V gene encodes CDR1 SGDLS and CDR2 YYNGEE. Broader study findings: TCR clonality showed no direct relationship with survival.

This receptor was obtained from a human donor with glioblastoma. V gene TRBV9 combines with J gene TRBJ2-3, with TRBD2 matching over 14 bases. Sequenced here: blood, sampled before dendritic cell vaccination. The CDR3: CASSATSGRARDTQYF. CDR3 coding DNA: TGTGCCAGCAGCGCGACTAGCGGGAGGGCCCGCGATACGCAGTATTTT.